A selection of T cell receptor beta chains follows, all from one sample in a study of blood T cell repertoires in COVID-19. Using immunoSEQ multiplex PCR, the repertoire was profiled, and TCRdb retains in-frame clones only, with some absent. This sample carries approximately 90,000 clones, over 75% of them seen once, and the ten largest clones take around a quarter. Specimen: peripheral blood. The receptors derive from a man older than 75 with active or convalescent COVID-19. The CDR3 runs from the conserved cysteine through the conserved F or W. The D gene is left open where the match is weak. Some rows mark clone size as missing; the rest say once, few, many or name a class of expanded clone.

CDR3 | DNA | V | size | J | D
CASSPRGYDGYTF | TGTGCCAGTAGCCCCAGGGGGTATGATGGCTACACCTTC | TRBV19 | few | TRBJ1-2 | TRBD1
CASNFRPQGSTEAFF | TGTGCCAGCAATTTTAGGCCCCAGGGAAGCACTGAAGCTTTCTTT | TRBV5-5 | NA | TRBJ1-1 | NA
CASSQDRGRGETQYF | TGTGCCAGCAGCCAGGACAGGGGTAGGGGAGAGACCCAGTACTTC | TRBV5-8 | NA | TRBJ2-5 | TRBD1
CASSLASAARNTIYF | TGTGCCAGCAGCTTGGCGTCCGCGGCGCGAAACACCATATATTTT | TRBV5-8 | NA | TRBJ1-3 | NA
CASSYPAGGKHNEQFF | TGTGCCAGCAGCTACCCAGCGGGGGGGAAGCACAATGAGCAGTTCTTC | TRBV7-2 | NA | TRBJ2-1 | TRBD2
CASSTRRTASSYNEQFF | TGTGCCAGCAGCACTCGGAGGACCGCGAGCTCCTACAATGAGCAGTTCTTC | TRBV5-5 | once | TRBJ2-1 | NA
CASSQDEGSYEQYF | TGCGCCAGCAGCCAAGATGAGGGATCCTACGAGCAGTACTTC | TRBV4-1 | NA | TRBJ2-7 | NA
CATRSGLSNQPQHF | TGTGCCACCCGTAGCGGGTTGAGCAATCAGCCCCAGCATTTT | TRBV15 | NA | TRBJ1-5 | NA
CAIRQGASSFGSPLHF | TGTGCCATAAGACAGGGGGCTTCGTCTTTTGGTTCACCCCTCCACTTT | TRBV2 | NA | TRBJ1-6 | TRBD1
CASNPGLYIGTDTQYF | TGTGCCAGCAACCCGGGACTGTACATCGGGACAGATACGCAGTATTTT | TRBV5-6 | once | TRBJ2-3 | NA
CATSRADRASNEKLFF | TGTGCCACCAGCAGAGCCGACAGGGCTTCTAATGAAAAACTGTTTTTT | TRBV15 | many | TRBJ1-4 | TRBD1
CASSPRLSGGAFEQFF | TGTGCCAGCAGCCCGAGACTTAGCGGGGGGGCTTTCGAGCAGTTCTTC | TRBV9 | NA | TRBJ2-1 | TRBD2
CASSALGGLMATEAFF | TGTGCCAGCAGCGCATTAGGAGGGTTAATGGCCACTGAAGCTTTCTTT | TRBV28 | NA | TRBJ1-1 | NA
CASSFVTGGNYGYTF | TGTGCCAGCAGTTTTGTGACAGGAGGCAACTATGGCTACACCTTC | TRBV6-2/TRBV6-3 | NA | TRBJ1-2 | NA
CASSIQGNTEAFF | TGTGCCAGCAGCATACAGGGTAACACTGAAGCTTTCTTT | TRBV11-3 | NA | TRBJ1-1 | NA
CASSLWGPRNYGYTF | TGTGCCAGCAGTTTATGGGGGCCGAGAAACTATGGCTACACCTTC | TRBV28 | NA | TRBJ1-2 | NA
CASNPGLSSSDTEAFF | TGCGCCAGCAACCCAGGACTCAGTAGCTCGGACACTGAAGCTTTCTTT | TRBV5-1 | few | TRBJ1-1 | NA
CASSRARRGGNTGELFF | TGCGCCAGCAGCCGGGCGAGGCGGGGGGGTAACACCGGGGAGCTGTTTTTT | TRBV4-1 | NA | TRBJ2-2 | TRBD2
CASSLEIFGPSGQSYEQYF | TGTGCCAGCAGCTTAGAGATATTTGGTCCATCGGGACAGAGCTACGAGCAGTACTTC | TRBV7-2 | NA | TRBJ2-7 | TRBD1
CASISAGQGYYGYTF | TGTGCCAGCATCAGTGCGGGACAGGGCTACTATGGCTACACCTTC | TRBV28 | NA | TRBJ1-2 | TRBD1
CASSIDRPFRLSGNTIYF | TGTGCCAGTAGTATAGATCGGCCCTTCAGGCTCTCTGGAAACACCATATATTTT | TRBV19 | NA | TRBJ1-3 | NA
CASSQDPGESYNEQFF | TGCGCCAGCAGCCAAGACCCGGGGGAGTCCTACAATGAGCAGTTCTTC | TRBV4-1 | NA | TRBJ2-1 | NA
CAWGWGDSPLHF | TGTGCCTGGGGCTGGGGAGATTCACCCCTCCACTTT | TRBV30 | NA | TRBJ1-6 | NA
CASSIRNNQPQHF | TGTGCCAGCAGCATCAGGAACAATCAGCCCCAGCATTTT | TRBV7-6 | NA | TRBJ1-5 | NA
CASSNPGGAGNTIYF | TGTGCCAGTAGTAATCCGGGGGGCGCTGGAAACACCATATATTTT | TRBV19 | NA | TRBJ1-3 | NA
CASSFQGSNQPQHF | TGTGCCAGCAGTTTTCAGGGAAGCAATCAGCCCCAGCATTTT | TRBV27 | NA | TRBJ1-5 | NA
CASSLQGGTYEQYF | TGTGCCAGCAGCTTACAGGGGGGTACTTACGAGCAGTACTTC | TRBV7-3 | NA | TRBJ2-7 | NA
CASSQEGDRPYEQYF | TGTGCCAGCAGCCAAGAAGGGGACAGACCCTACGAGCAGTACTTC | TRBV3-1/TRBV3-2 | NA | TRBJ2-7 | TRBD1
CASSPTGENTEAFF | TGTGCCAGCAGCCCCACAGGCGAAAACACTGAAGCTTTCTTT | TRBV11-3 | NA | TRBJ1-1 | NA
CATLSDNSYEQYF | TGTGCCACCCTTTCCGACAACTCCTACGAGCAGTACTTC | TRBV18 | NA | TRBJ2-7 | NA
CASKARGFTGELFF | TGTGCCAGTAAGGCCAGAGGGTTCACCGGGGAGCTGTTTTTT | TRBV19 | NA | TRBJ2-2 | NA
CASSLTGTPNTGELFF | TGTGCCAGCAGCTTAACCGGGACACCGAACACCGGGGAGCTGTTTTTT | TRBV7-6 | NA | TRBJ2-2 | NA
CASRATAGAGGNTIYF | TGTGCCAGCAGGGCCACGGCGGGGGCAGGTGGAAACACCATATATTTT | TRBV27 | NA | TRBJ1-3 | NA
CASSPTGLSGQPQHF | TGTGCCAGTAGCCCGACAGGGCTCTCCGGTCAGCCCCAGCATTTT | TRBV19 | once | TRBJ1-5 | TRBD1
CASSLGQRPYTF | TGTGCCAGCAGTCTAGGACAACGGCCCTACACCTTC | TRBV28 | NA | TRBJ1-2 | NA
CASRSGTGTLNTEAFF | TGTGCCAGCAGATCCGGGACAGGAACTCTGAACACTGAAGCTTTCTTT | TRBV5-4 | few | TRBJ1-1 | TRBD1
CASSQGTYRQGGQPQHF | TGCGCCAGCAGCCAAGGAACCTACCGACAGGGAGGTCAGCCCCAGCATTTT | TRBV4-1 | NA | TRBJ1-5 | TRBD1
CASSSGRGEAFF | TGTGCCAGCAGTTCAGGTAGGGGTGAAGCTTTCTTT | TRBV12-3/TRBV12-4 | NA | TRBJ1-1 | NA
CASSFRRGGTDTQYF | TGTGCCAGCAGTTTCAGGCGGGGGGGGACAGATACGCAGTATTTT | TRBV28 | once | TRBJ2-3 | TRBD2
CASSSGLAGGTQYF | TGTGCCAGCAGCTCAGGACTAGCGGGGGGGACGCAGTATTTT | TRBV7-3 | NA | TRBJ2-3 | TRBD2
CASSPDPEQPQHF | TGTGCCAGCAGCCCGGATCCGGAGCAGCCCCAGCATTTT | TRBV9 | NA | TRBJ1-5 | NA
CSASPQATEAFF | TGCAGTGCTAGTCCGCAGGCCACTGAAGCTTTCTTT | TRBV20-1 | NA | TRBJ1-1 | NA
CASSLVGGANIQYF | TGTGCCAGCAGCTTGGTCGGGGGGGCAAACATTCAGTACTTC | TRBV11-2 | NA | TRBJ2-4 | TRBD2
CASSLERRLNTEAFF | TGTGCCAGCAGCTTAGAGCGACGGTTGAACACTGAAGCTTTCTTT | TRBV7-2 | NA | TRBJ1-1 | NA
CASSSGQYPTNEKLFF | TGCGCCAGCAGCTCCGGACAGTACCCAACTAATGAAAAACTGTTTTTT | TRBV5-1 | NA | TRBJ1-4 | NA